This TCR beta chain was sequenced during a study of CD8 T cells in ankylosing spondylitis. Study results and caveats: There was a TCR beta motif, made of fewer than 10 highly homologous variants, that appeared characteristic of ankylosing spondylitis blood. A number of the motif variants had already been described in reactive arthritis synovial fluid and blood.

Library preparation for TCR beta used quantitative 5'-RACE with molecular barcodes. TCRdb re-called the 5' RACE reads with MiXCR, one entry per CDR3 protein. The table records approximately 500,000 distinct CDR3 sequences, about an eighth of them present only once. CDR1 ENHRY and CDR2 SYGVKD come from the germline V gene. The CDR3 totals 16 residues. V was clipped by 4 bases and J by 0 bases; unmatched bases: 7. This clonotype showed up just a few times. Its antigen remains unknown. The chain links TRBV10-3 to TRBJ2-3; TRBD2 agrees at 7 bases. Input material: blood, either unsorted or a sorted T cell fraction (not recorded which). The TCR comes from a male donor with ankylosing spondylitis. The CDR3 DNA reads TGTGCCATCAGTGCCCGCGGGAGCTCCAGCACAGATACGCAGTATTTT. This codes for CAISARGSSSTDTQYF.